These 30 T cell receptor beta chains originate from one sample sequenced in a study of T cells after yellow fever vaccination. TCRdb reprocessed the 5' RACE reads with MiXCR, giving one entry per CDR3 protein. The sample gives 450,000 to 650,000 distinct CDR3 sequences, 13% of which show up once; 11% to 15% is in the top ten. The starting material was PBMCs, obtained on the day of the yellow fever booster vaccination. These receptors came from a man aged 30 to 39 who received the YFV17D yellow fever vaccine.

The chain couples TRBV18 to TRBJ1-5; D gene unclear. V was clipped by 6 bases and J by 5 bases, with 17 bases between them. CDR3 length: 15 residues. Germline V gene data show CDR1 as KGHSH and CDR2 as LQKENI. This CDR3 is CASSLQQGPDQPQHF. The CDR3 DNA reads as TGTGCCAGCTCCCTCCAGCAAGGGCCGGATCAGCCCCAGCATTTT.

This clonotype showed up just a few times. The CDR3 coding sequence is TGCAGCGTTGAGTCTAGCGGGAGCTCCTACGAGCAGTACTTC. It codes for CSVESSGSSYEQYF. The chain joins TRBV29-1 to TRBJ2-7; 10 bases map to TRBD2. This CDR3 contains 14 residues. The V gene end was trimmed by 3 bases and the J gene end by 0 bases; junction bases not matched to a gene: 2. CDR1 is SQVTM and CDR2 is ANQGSEA in the germline V gene.

Note on this clonotype: One end of the junction varies from germline; a read error may be responsible. V is TRBV7-7 and J is TRBJ2-2; unclear D gene. This CDR3 spans 15 amino acids. CDR1 SSHAT and CDR2 FNYEAQ come from the germline V gene (reference sequence). The CDR3 DNA follows: TGTGCTAGCAGCCCCAGAGCCACGAACACCGGGGAGCTGTTTTTT. Encoded protein: CASSPRATNTGELFF.

This clonotype was seen only a few times. This chain uses TRBV12-3 or TRBV12-4 with TRBJ2-3; D may be TRBD2 (7 bases). With 4 bases removed from V and 1 base from J, the gap between germline ends came to 15 bases. CDR3 size: 16 residues. Written as DNA, the CDR3 is TGTGCCAGCAGTTCAGGGGAGGGAGCTGGCACAGATACGCAGTATTTT. It yields the protein CASSSGEGAGTDTQYF.

This clonotype turned up a few times. This sequence joins TRBV11-1 and TRBJ2-2; 7 bases map to TRBD2. Trimming removed 3 bases from V and 4 bases from J; junction bases left unmatched: 14. The CDR3 has 18 amino acids. Germline loops: CDR1 SGHAT, CDR2 FQDESV (reference sequence). The CDR3 reads CASSFGWEGQWSTGELFF. DNA for the CDR3: TGTGCCAGCAGCTTTGGGTGGGAGGGCCAATGGAGCACCGGGGAGCTGTTTTTT.

The chain combines TRBV10-3 with TRBJ2-1; no reliable D call. Trimming took off 8 bases at V and 2 bases at J, with 13 bases between the two ends. Germline V gene data show CDR1 as ENHRY and CDR2 as SYGVKD. There are 14 residues in the CDR3. Here the CDR3 reads CAIGASETYNEQFF. The CDR3 DNA is TGTGCCATCGGTGCGAGCGAGACCTACAATGAGCAGTTCTTC.

As DNA, the CDR3 is TGTGCCAGCAGCCCCATGGGAACTAGCACAGATACGCAGTATTTT. This sequence encodes CASSPMGTSTDTQYF. The chain has TRBV7-3 and TRBJ2-3; D unresolved. The CDR3 length is 15 residues. Trimming removed 5 bases from V and 0 bases from J, with 12 bases in between. CDR1 is SGHTA, CDR2 FQGTGA, per germline.

The rearrangement uses TRBV20-1 and TRBJ2-7; the D gene is possibly TRBD1 (5 bases). Germline values: CDR1 DFQATT, CDR2 SNEGSKA (reference sequence). Trimming cost V 0 bases and J 1 base, with 10 bases left between them. This CDR3 contains 14 residues. CDR3 coding DNA: TGCAGTGCTAGAGATCCAGGGAAGTCCTACGAGCAGTACTTC. It is translated as CSARDPGKSYEQYF.

In this sample, this clonotype turned up many times. The chain is built from TRBV6-5 and TRBJ1-1, with D possibly matching TRBD1 (6 bases). This CDR3 region has 14 residues. Germline V gene sequence: CDR1 MNHEY, CDR2 SVGAGI. V was shortened by 4 bases and J by 0 bases, with 9 bases between the two germline ends. CDR3 loop: CASSSTGLNTEAFF. The CDR3 DNA sequence: TGTGCCAGCAGTTCGACAGGCCTGAACACTGAAGCTTTCTTT.

This clonotype has a handful of counts. The rearrangement uses TRBV24-1 and TRBJ1-1; the D is unclear. V was cut by 10 bases and J by 1 base, with 18 bases left in between. CDR1 is KGHDR, CDR2 SFDVKD, per germline. There are 15 residues in the CDR3. The CDR3 is CATTPLGRANTEAFF. The DNA of the CDR3 is TGTGCCACTACACCCTTAGGGCGTGCGAACACTGAAGCTTTCTTT.

The chain couples TRBV20-1 to TRBJ2-5; TRBD2 matches 10 bases. The CDR3 runs to 14 residues. The junction had 1 base not matched to a gene; V was cut back by 1 base and J by 2 bases. Germline loops: CDR1 DFQATT, CDR2 SNEGSKA (reference sequence). CDR3: CSARALAGQETQYF. The CDR3 nucleotides read TGCAGTGCTAGAGCACTAGCGGGACAAGAGACCCAGTACTTC.

A few counts support this clonotype. The J gene is TRBJ2-1, the V gene TRBV7-2; no clear D. V was clipped by 4 bases and J by 10 bases, with 8 bases between them. Germline V gene sequence: CDR1 SGHTA, CDR2 FQGNSA. The CDR3 extends over 11 amino acids. The CDR3 here is CASSSMTEQFF. The CDR3 nucleotides read TGTGCCAGCAGCTCGATGACAGAGCAGTTCTTC.

This clonotype has a count of ten or more. This chain joins TRBV10-3 and TRBJ2-5, with D hard to call. CDR1 and CDR2 (germline): ENHRY, SYGVKD. The CDR3 totals 12 residues. V lost 11 bases to trimming and J lost 0 bases, with 10 bases between them. The CDR3 loop is CASSWDQETQYF. Written as DNA, the CDR3 is TGTGCCTCAAGTTGGGACCAAGAGACCCAGTACTTC.

This clonotype was seen a handful of times. This chain uses TRBV7-2 with TRBJ2-5; tentatively, D is TRBD2 (5 bases). Trimming pared 1 base from V and 4 bases from J, leaving 7 bases between. This CDR3 has 13 amino acids. The germline gives CDR1 SGHTA, CDR2 FQGNSA. This CDR3 reads CASSLGELETQYF. Written as DNA, the CDR3 is TGTGCCAGCAGCTTAGGGGAGCTAGAGACCCAGTACTTC. Looking up the rest from reference TRBV7-2 and TRBJ2-5 gives the full variable domain: GAGVSQSPSNKVTEKGKDVELRCDPISGHTALYWYRQSLGQGLEFLIYFQGNSAPDKSGLPSDRFSAERTGGSVSTLTIQRTQQEDSAVYLCASSLGELETQYFGPGTRLLVL.

J is TRBJ2-5 and V is TRBV6-5; TRBD2 matches at 7 bases. J lost 5 bases, V lost 4 bases, and 4 bases had no gene match. Germline CDR1 reads MNHEY; CDR2 reads SVGAGI. This CDR3 has 13 amino acids. CDR3 nucleotide sequence: TGTGCCAGCAGTTTTAGCGGGTGGGAGACCCAGTACTTC. This translates into CASSFSGWETQYF.

A few counts support this clonotype. The CDR3 DNA follows: TGTGCCAGCAGCTTAGTCTCCCTCGTAGGAGATACGCAGTATTTT. Protein sequence: CASSLVSLVGDTQYF. The chain uses TRBV7-2 and TRBJ2-3; no clear D gene. Germline V gene lookup returns CDR1 SGHTA and CDR2 FQGNSA. The CDR3 covers 15 residues. The germline V and J ends were trimmed by 1 base and 5 bases, with 13 bases remaining between them.

This chain links TRBV4-3 with TRBJ2-5; D unresolved. V was pared by 0 bases and J by 0 bases, with 17 bases between. Germline CDR1 LGHNA, CDR2 YSLEER. This CDR3 comprises 18 residues. The CDR3 region is CASSQDSEVWRYQETQYF. The CDR3 DNA sequence: TGCGCCAGCAGCCAAGATAGTGAGGTGTGGCGGTACCAAGAGACCCAGTACTTC.

This chain connects TRBV9 to TRBJ2-4; D is perhaps TRBD2 (6 bases). The CDR3 is 17 residues long. CDR1 and CDR2 (germline): SGDLS, YYNGEE. Deletions cut 4 bases from V and 3 bases from J, with 20 bases between. The CDR3 DNA reads as TGTGCCAGCAGCCCGGGGACTTTACCGCTAGGCAAAAACATTCAGTACTTC. It codes for CASSPGTLPLGKNIQYF.

The chain uses TRBV4-2 and TRBJ2-3, with 7 bases matching TRBD2. The CDR3 loop spans 17 amino acids. Germline V gene data show CDR1 as LGHNA and CDR2 as YNFKEQ. With 0 bases clipped from V and 1 base from J, the junction kept 7 bases outside the gene matches. DNA for the CDR3: TGTGCCAGCAGCCAAGACCGGACTAGGCCCCGCACAGATACGCAGTATTTT. Protein: CASSQDRTRPRTDTQYF.

This clonotype showed up just a few times. The chain is built from TRBV6-5 and TRBJ2-3; 11 nucleotides align to TRBD1. CDR1 is MNHEY, CDR2 SVGAGI, per germline. This CDR3 contains 15 residues. After removal of 0 bases from V and 4 bases from J, the junction contained 0 bases not matched to a gene. CDR3 bases: TGTGCCAGCAGTTACTCGGGACAGGGGGCAGATACGCAGTATTTT. Translating gives CASSYSGQGADTQYF.

The sample holds many counts of this clonotype. This chain joins TRBV29-1 and TRBJ2-3; TRBD2 matches 8 bases. The trim removed 6 bases at V and 11 bases at J, leaving 4 bases unmatched. CDR3 length: 10 amino acids. CDR1 and CDR2 from the germline V gene are SQVTM and ANQGSEA. The chain's CDR3 is CSVGGVEQYF. The CDR3 nucleotides are TGCAGCGTCGGGGGGGTAGAGCAGTATTTT.

This clonotype appeared once. The V gene is TRBV5-4, the J gene TRBJ2-7; possible D gene TRBD1, 5 bases. V was cut by 2 bases and J by 3 bases, with 12 bases left in between. This CDR3 comprises 14 residues. Per germline, CDR1 SGHNT and CDR2 YYREEE (reference sequence). The CDR3 reads CASSFQSTDYEQYF. CDR3 sequence (DNA): TGTGCCAGCAGCTTTCAATCGACAGACTACGAGCAGTACTTC. Together with reference TRBV5-4 and TRBJ2-7, the CDR3 gives the full variable domain: ETGVTQSPTHLIKTRGQQVTLRCSSQSGHNTVSWYQQALGQGPQFIFQYYREEENGRGNFPPRFSGLQFPNYSSELNVNALELDDSALYLCASSFQSTDYEQYFGPGTRLTVT.

The chain links TRBV6-2 or TRBV6-3 to TRBJ2-3, with 12 bases matching TRBD2. Per the germline V gene, CDR1 is MNHEY and CDR2 is SVGEGT. The CDR3 runs to 19 residues. Trimming at V came to 5 bases and at J to 4 bases, leaving 16 bases not matched to a gene. This CDR3 is CASSTLTTTSGSPADTQYF. The CDR3 coding sequence is TGTGCCAGCAGTACCCTCACCACGACTAGCGGGAGTCCCGCAGATACGCAGTATTTT.

A few counts support this clonotype. This sequence joins TRBV12-5 and TRBJ2-6; possibly TRBD1 for D (6 bases). This CDR3 has 17 residues. Germline CDR1 and CDR2: LGHNT and FRNRAP. V gave up 0 bases and J gave up 0 bases, with 9 bases separating them. CDR3 loop: CASGLVLGGSGANVLTF. The CDR3 DNA is TGTGCTAGTGGTTTGGTACTAGGGGGCTCTGGGGCCAACGTCCTGACTTTC. The full variable domain, its missing parts supplied by reference TRBV12-5 and TRBJ2-6, is DARVTQTPRHKVTEMGQEVTMRCQPILGHNTVFWYRQTMMQGLELLAYFRNRAPLDDSGMPKDRFSAEMPDATLATLKIQPSEPRDSAVYFCASGLVLGGSGANVLTFGAGSRLTVL.

This clonotype was recorded many times. The chain uses TRBV28 and TRBJ2-7; D gene uncertain. Looked up from germline, CDR1 is MDHEN and CDR2 is SYDVKM. Trimming took off 5 bases at V and 4 bases at J, with 9 bases between the two ends. CDR3 size: 12 residues. CDR3 residues: CASSLPRYEQYF. The CDR3 region has the DNA TGTGCCAGCAGTCTCCCTCGGTACGAGCAGTACTTC.

The chain has TRBV20-1 and TRBJ2-5; 10 bases map to TRBD2. CDR3 length: 15 amino acids. Unmatched junction bases numbered 12, after V lost 6 bases and J lost 5 bases. CDR1 and CDR2 (germline): DFQATT, SNEGSKA (reference sequence). CDR3 region: CSATGGSGRSETQYF. The DNA of the CDR3 is TGCAGTGCAACGGGAGGTAGCGGGAGGTCGGAGACCCAGTACTTC.

This clonotype has a handful of counts. The rearrangement uses TRBV25-1 and TRBJ2-6; D gene ambiguous. Trimming took 11 bases from V and 0 from J, leaving 8 bases between them. The CDR3 sequence is 13 residues long. Germline values: CDR1 MGHDK, CDR2 SYGVNS. Written as DNA, the CDR3 is TGTGCCGGATTACTCTCTGGGGCCAACGTCCTGACTTTC. As protein: CAGLLSGANVLTF.

This clonotype was counted only a few times. The gene calls are TRBV7-9 and TRBJ2-3; 7 nucleotides match TRBD2. CDR3 length: 15 amino acids. Unmatched junction bases numbered 7, after V lost 3 bases and J lost 4 bases. Germline V gene data show CDR1 as SEHNR and CDR2 as FQNEAQ (reference sequence). The chain's CDR3 is CASSFGTMEADTQYF. CDR3 nucleotides: TGTGCCAGCAGCTTTGGGACTATGGAGGCAGATACGCAGTATTTT. The variable domain in full, with the rest retrieved from reference TRBV7-9 and TRBJ2-3, is DTGVSQNPRHKITKRGQNVTFRCDPISEHNRLYWYRQTLGQGPEFLTYFQNEAQLEKSRLLSDRFSAERPKGSFSTLEIQRTEQGDSAMYLCASSFGTMEADTQYFGPGTRLTVL.

Regarding this clonotype: Since the CDR3 does not end with the conserved phenylalanine or tryptophan, this likely comes from a read error. V is TRBV3-1 and J is TRBJ1-1; D uncertain. CDR3 length: 13 residues. The V gene lost 5 bases and the J gene lost 5 bases, with 12 bases spanning the gap. The V gene's germline CDR1 is LGHDT and CDR2 YNNKEL (reference sequence). The CDR3 DNA reads TGTGCCAGCAGCGCCGACCCGGGGACTGAAGCTTTCCTT. Amino acids: CASSADPGTEAFL.

This clonotype appeared many times. The chain uses TRBV4-2 and TRBJ1-5; D unresolved. This CDR3 is built from 15 residues. With 0 bases removed from V and 9 bases from J, the gap between germline ends came to 15 bases. Germline CDR1 LGHNA, CDR2 YNFKEQ. This CDR3 is CASSQEESGSGPQHF. CDR3 nucleotides: TGTGCCAGCAGCCAAGAGGAGTCAGGCTCTGGGCCCCAGCATTTT.